These T cell receptor beta chains were read from a single sample in a study of early T cells in non-severe SARS-CoV-2 infection. TCRdb independently ran MiXCR on the 5' RACE reads; one entry per CDR3 protein. The sample includes 98,000 or so distinct CDR3 sequences, around 10% of them seen just once. The sample consisted of whole blood. The receptors were sampled from an adult who was a healthcare worker with PCR-confirmed SARS-CoV-2 infection or an uninfected control (not recorded which). The CDR3 runs from the conserved cysteine through the conserved F or W. A D gene is named only where the DNA matches it firmly. The size field is filled for only some rows; it gives once, few, many or a size class.

D,V,J,size,DNA,CDR3
TRBD1,TRBV7-9,TRBJ1-5,many,TGTGCCAGCAGCTCCTCCGGGACAGTACCAAATCAGCCCCAGCATTTT,CASSSSGTVPNQPQHF
.,TRBV24-1,TRBJ2-2,few,TGTGCCACCAGTGATTCGGGCCGCCCGGGCACCGGGGAGCTGTTTTTT,CATSDSGRPGTGELFF
.,TRBV20-1,TRBJ2-7,many,TGCAGTGCTAGGACGGCTACCTACGAGCAGTACTTC,CSARTATYEQYF
TRBD2,TRBV19,TRBJ2-2,many,TGTGCCAGTAGTTGGAGGACTAGCGGTAACACCGGGGAGCTGTTTTTT,CASSWRTSGNTGELFF
TRBD2,TRBV27,TRBJ2-2,few,TGTGCCAGCAGTTTATTGGCGGGAGTAAGGACCGGGGAGCTGTTTTTT,CASSLLAGVRTGELFF
.,TRBV7-8,TRBJ1-1,.,TGTGCCAGCAGCTTACCCCCGAACACTGAAGCTTTCTTT,CASSLPPNTEAFF
.,TRBV5-1,TRBJ2-7,few,TGCGCCAGCAGCTTGGGACTCAGGAGCTCCTACGAGCAGTACTTC,CASSLGLRSSYEQYF
.,TRBV7-7,TRBJ1-5,.,TGTGCTAGCAGCCGATCGGTGGGGAATCAGCCCCAGCATTTT,CASSRSVGNQPQHF
.,TRBV5-4,TRBJ2-7,.,TGTGCCAGCAGCCCGGGACGGACCTACGAGCAGTACTTC,CASSPGRTYEQYF
TRBD2,TRBV30,TRBJ2-5,few,TGTGCCTCACTAGCGGGGGGGATGGAGACCCAGTACTTC,CASLAGGMETQYF
.,TRBV10-3,TRBJ2-7,few,TGTGCCATCAGTGACCGTGCCGGGACTTCCATCGAGCAGTACTTC,CAISDRAGTSIEQYF
TRBD2,TRBV28,TRBJ2-1,few,TGTGCCAGCAGTACCCCGCCCTCGGGACTAGCGGGGGGCCCTACTAGGGAGCAGTTCTTC,CASSTPPSGLAGGPTREQFF
TRBD1,TRBV9,TRBJ1-2,many,TGTGCCAGCAGCGCCTCCAGTTCCCCTTCCAGGGGGTCCGTTCAGGGCTACACCTTC,CASSASSSPSRGSVQGYTF
TRBD1,TRBV5-4,TRBJ1-2,once,TGTGCCAGCAGCCCCGGACAGGGAAGCTATGGCTACACCTTC,CASSPGQGSYGYTF
.,TRBV2,TRBJ1-5,few,TGTGCCAGCAGTGGCGGGGTGGGCAATCAGCCCCAGCATTTT,CASSGGVGNQPQHF
.,TRBV7-9,TRBJ2-1,.,TGTGCCAGCAGCTTACCGGGACACGGACTTCCGGAGCAGTTCTTC,CASSLPGHGLPEQFF
TRBD2,TRBV3-1,TRBJ2-1,many,TGTGCCAGCAGCTATTTAGCGGGAGTCGGTGAGCAGTTCTTC,CASSYLAGVGEQFF
.,TRBV5-1,TRBJ2-6,many,TGCGCCAGCAGCTCGTCACAAACCGGGGCCAACGTCCTGACTTTC,CASSSSQTGANVLTF
.,TRBV5-6,TRBJ1-1,many,TGTGCCAGCAGCTTGGGGGGGCAGTTGAACACTGAAGCTTTCTTT,CASSLGGQLNTEAFF
.,TRBV13,TRBJ1-6,many,TGTGCCAGCAGCTTAGGCGGGCCTCGCTCGGATAATTCACCCCTCCACTTT,CASSLGGPRSDNSPLHF
.,TRBV3-1,TRBJ2-2,few,TGTGCCAGCAGCCACAACGGGGAGCTGTTTTTT,CASSHNGELFF
.,TRBV20-1,TRBJ2-5,many,TGCAGTGCTGCCCCCCGGTCCGAGACCCAGTACTTC,CSAAPRSETQYF